This T cell receptor beta chain was recovered during a study of cytomegalovirus exposure and HLA in healthy donors. Across the whole study: Drawn from HLA-typed donors, approximately 86 million unique TCRs were held in an early data release.

The V end was cut by 4 bases, the J end by 5 bases, with 19 bases between. The length of the CDR3 is 16 residues. Germline CDR1 and CDR2: SGHDT and YYEEEE. PCR was performed using 60 Vbeta and 13 Jbeta primers. Method: immunoSEQ multiplex PCR; TCRdb's copy keeps in-frame clones and lacks some. The sample records around 130,000 clones, 75% to 85% being singletons. The sequencing input was PBMCs. The clonotype comes from a man aged 35-49 years in good health and CMV-seronegative. This chain connects TRBV5-6 to TRBJ1-5; D is possibly TRBD1 (5 bases). Written as DNA, the CDR3 is TGTGCCAGCAGCACCTGGGCATGGGGGGATGATCAGCCCCAGCATTTT. Protein product: CASSTWAWGDDQPQHF.